These T cell receptor beta chains were read from a single sample in a study of metastatic and nonmetastatic thyroid tumors. Using MiXCR, TCRdb re-called clones from the PCR reads. This repertoire shows 15,000 to 20,000 clones, more than 15% found once; its top ten account for around 16%. The sequenced sample was blood. The source is a female donor with papillary thyroid cancer or a benign thyroid nodule (not recorded which). Some clones in this sample may be carry-over from other donors' samples. Both conserved end residues are part of each CDR3. D genes are given only for firm matches. The size entry is marked missing in some rows and otherwise reads once, few, many or a size class.

D: NA
J: TRBJ1-5
V: TRBV12-3/TRBV12-4
size: many
DNA: TGTGCCAGCAGTTTGTCGAACACCAATCAGCCCCAGCATTTT
CDR3: CASSLSNTNQPQHF

D: NA
J: TRBJ2-1
V: TRBV12-3/TRBV12-4
size: many
DNA: TGTGCCAGCAGTTCCAACTTGGGGTATGGAAATGAGCAGTTCTTC
CDR3: CASSSNLGYGNEQFF

D: NA
J: TRBJ1-6
V: TRBV28
size: NA
DNA: TGTGCCAGCAGAATGAGTGGGGGGTGGAATTCACCCCTCCACTTT
CDR3: CASRMSGGWNSPLHF

D: NA
J: TRBJ1-1
V: TRBV20-1
size: many
DNA: TGCAGTGCCTCCTTGGGGGGGAGCACTGAAGTTTTCTTT
CDR3: CSASLGGSTEVFF

D: NA
J: TRBJ1-4
V: TRBV7-9
size: many
DNA: TGTGCCAGCAGCTTAAGCGGTACCAATGAAAAACTGTTTTTT
CDR3: CASSLSGTNEKLFF

D: TRBD1
J: TRBJ2-2
V: TRBV18
size: many
DNA: TGTGCCAGCTCACCACGGCCAGGGGGAAACACCGGGGAGCTGTTTTTT
CDR3: CASSPRPGGNTGELFF

D: TRBD1
J: TRBJ2-3
V: TRBV5-1
size: NA
DNA: TGCGCCAGCGGCCTATCATTGACAGGGGGCGGCGCAGATACGCAGTATTTT
CDR3: CASGLSLTGGGADTQYF

D: NA
J: TRBJ1-2
V: TRBV7-9
size: many
DNA: TGTGCCAGCAGCTTTGTTCGGAACAGCCGTTACTATGGCTACACCTTC
CDR3: CASSFVRNSRYYGYTF

D: NA
J: TRBJ1-5
V: TRBV10-1
size: many
DNA: TGCGCCAGCAGTGCGGCGGGCAATCAGCCCCAGCATTTT
CDR3: CASSAAGNQPQHF

D: TRBD1
J: TRBJ2-2
V: TRBV28
size: medium-sized
DNA: TGTGCCAGCAGTCGGGACAGGGGGCGGAACACCGGGGAGCTGTTTTTT
CDR3: CASSRDRGRNTGELFF

D: NA
J: TRBJ2-2
V: TRBV6-1
size: medium-sized
DNA: TGTGCCAGCAGTGGGGCCCGACAGACTAAGAACACCGGGGAGCTGTTTTTT
CDR3: CASSGARQTKNTGELFF

D: TRBD2
J: TRBJ2-2
V: TRBV6-1
size: medium-sized
DNA: TGTGCCAGCATTCTGCTAGCGGGGAACACCGGGGAGCTGTTTTTT
CDR3: CASILLAGNTGELFF

D: NA
J: TRBJ2-1
V: TRBV6-1
size: medium-sized
DNA: TGTGCCAGCAGTGAATGGACCCACTTAGCTACCGCCTACAATGAGCAGTTCTTC
CDR3: CASSEWTHLATAYNEQFF

D: TRBD1
J: TRBJ1-6
V: TRBV6-5
size: many
DNA: TGTGCCAGCAGTTACCTGACAGGGGCGAGGTCACCCCTCCACTTT
CDR3: CASSYLTGARSPLHF

D: NA
J: TRBJ2-1
V: TRBV6-1
size: few
DNA: TGTGCCAGCAGTTCACATGCCAATGAGCATTTCTTC
CDR3: CASSSHANEHFF

D: TRBD2
J: TRBJ2-7
V: TRBV11-2
size: once
DNA: TGTGCCAGCAGCGCAGGACTAGCGGGAGATCCGTACTTC
CDR3: CASSAGLAGDPYF

D: TRBD2
J: TRBJ2-7
V: TRBV7-9
size: many
DNA: TGTGCCAGCAGCCCCCCGGGGGGGACTAGCGGGAGGACCACCTACGAGCAGTACTTC
CDR3: CASSPPGGTSGRTTYEQYF

D: TRBD1
J: TRBJ2-1
V: TRBV5-6
size: few
DNA: TGTGCCAGCAGCTCCGGGACAGGGAATGAGCAGTTCTTC
CDR3: CASSSGTGNEQFF

D: TRBD1
J: TRBJ2-2
V: TRBV6-1
size: medium-sized
DNA: TGTGCCAGCAGCCGGGACAGGCACACCGGGGAGCTGTTTTTT
CDR3: CASSRDRHTGELFF

D: NA
J: TRBJ2-3
V: TRBV7-3
size: NA
DNA: TGTGCCAGCAGCTTAGGGGGGGCCGAGGATACGCAGTATTTT
CDR3: CASSLGGAEDTQYF

D: NA
J: TRBJ2-3
V: TRBV15
size: many
DNA: TGTGCCACCAGCCCCCGATTAGATACGCAGTATTTT
CDR3: CATSPRLDTQYF

D: NA
J: TRBJ1-3
V: TRBV29-1
size: many
DNA: TGCAGCGTTGTTGGGGTCAGCTCTGGAAACACCATATATTTT
CDR3: CSVVGVSSGNTIYF

D: NA
J: TRBJ2-7
V: TRBV5-1
size: many
DNA: TGCGCCAGCAGCACTACAGGAGGTAGCTACGAGCAGTACTTC
CDR3: CASSTTGGSYEQYF

D: NA
J: TRBJ2-2
V: TRBV20-1
size: NA
DNA: TGCAGTGTTACCGGGACGGCGAGTGTGGGGGAGCTGTTTTTT
CDR3: CSVTGTASVGELFF

D: TRBD1
J: TRBJ2-4
V: TRBV5-1
size: few
DNA: TGCGCCAGCACCCCAGGACAGGGTGGAAACATTCAGTACTTC
CDR3: CASTPGQGGNIQYF

D: TRBD2
J: TRBJ2-1
V: TRBV5-4
size: many
DNA: TGTGCCAGCAGCATCTCAGCGGGGACCTACAATGAGCAGTTCTTC
CDR3: CASSISAGTYNEQFF

D: TRBD1
J: TRBJ2-3
V: TRBV6-2/TRBV6-3
size: NA
DNA: TGTGCCAGCAGCCTCGACAGGGACGGGACAGATACGCAGTATTTT
CDR3: CASSLDRDGTDTQYF

D: TRBD1
J: TRBJ2-7
V: TRBV6-1
size: few
DNA: TGTGCCAGCAGTGCCGACAGGGTGAGCTACGAGCAGTACTTC
CDR3: CASSADRVSYEQYF

D: NA
J: TRBJ2-3
V: TRBV27
size: many
DNA: TGTGCCAGCAGTTTAGGGTATGAGGCCACAGATACGCAGTATTTT
CDR3: CASSLGYEATDTQYF

D: TRBD2
J: TRBJ2-7
V: TRBV6-5
size: few
DNA: TGTGCCAGCAGTTATGGGCTAGCGGGAACCTACGAGCAGTACTTC
CDR3: CASSYGLAGTYEQYF

D: TRBD1
J: TRBJ2-7
V: TRBV6-1
size: NA
DNA: TGTGCCACCCGGGACAGGGGCGCCTACGAGCAGTACTTC
CDR3: CATRDRGAYEQYF

D: TRBD1
J: TRBJ1-5
V: TRBV10-3
size: many
DNA: TGTGCCATCAGAGGACAGGGTGGCAATCAGCCCCAGCATTTT
CDR3: CAIRGQGGNQPQHF

D: NA
J: TRBJ2-3
V: TRBV6-2/TRBV6-3
size: NA
DNA: TGTGCCAGCAGTTACGGATGGGGGAGCACAGATACGCAGTATTTT
CDR3: CASSYGWGSTDTQYF

D: TRBD1
J: TRBJ1-4
V: TRBV5-1
size: many
DNA: TGCGCCAGCAGGGGGATGGGACAGGGGAATGAAAAACTGTTTTTT
CDR3: CASRGMGQGNEKLFF

D: NA
J: TRBJ2-6
V: TRBV5-1
size: many
DNA: TGCGCCAGCAGCTTGGTTGGGGACCCCCCTGGGGCCAACGTCCTGACTTTC
CDR3: CASSLVGDPPGANVLTF

D: NA
J: TRBJ2-5
V: TRBV6-5
size: many
DNA: TGTGCCAGCAGTTACTCCCAAGAGACCCAGTACTTC
CDR3: CASSYSQETQYF

D: TRBD2
J: TRBJ2-7
V: TRBV11-1
size: many
DNA: TGTGCCAGTGTCAACGGGGAGGGCCGCGAGCAGTACTTC
CDR3: CASVNGEGREQYF

D: NA
J: TRBJ1-2
V: TRBV19
size: NA
DNA: TGTGCCATCAGAAGGAGGGGTGCTGATGGCTACACCTTC
CDR3: CAIRRRGADGYTF

D: NA
J: TRBJ2-7
V: TRBV5-6
size: many
DNA: TGTGCCAGCAGCCCTGGGACATTGATATACGAGCAGTACTTC
CDR3: CASSPGTLIYEQYF

D: NA
J: TRBJ1-4
V: TRBV12-3/TRBV12-4
size: many
DNA: TGTGCCAGCAGCCTATGGAGGGCAAATGAAAAACTGTTTTTT
CDR3: CASSLWRANEKLFF

D: NA
J: TRBJ1-2
V: TRBV12-3/TRBV12-4
size: medium-sized
DNA: TGTGCCAGCAGCCGATCTCGGGGCTACACCTTC
CDR3: CASSRSRGYTF

D: NA
J: TRBJ2-1
V: TRBV6-2/TRBV6-3
size: NA
DNA: TGTGCCAGCAGTTCCGGGACATTGAAGAATGAGCAGTTCTTC
CDR3: CASSSGTLKNEQFF

D: TRBD2
J: TRBJ2-2
V: TRBV6-1
size: NA
DNA: TGTGTCAGCGGTGTTGGGGGGGACCAACAGACCGGGGAGCTGTTTTTT
CDR3: CVSGVGGDQQTGELFF

D: NA
J: TRBJ2-7
V: TRBV5-6
size: many
DNA: TGTGCCAGCAGCTCGGAAGGGTTTGGCAGTGGGGAAGTGCCTTACGAGCAGTACTTC
CDR3: CASSSEGFGSGEVPYEQYF

D: NA
J: TRBJ2-1
V: TRBV4-1
size: NA
DNA: TGCGCCAGCAGCCAAGATTGGACCAACGCCTACAATGAGCAGTTCTTC
CDR3: CASSQDWTNAYNEQFF

D: NA
J: TRBJ1-2
V: TRBV25-1
size: medium-sized
DNA: TGTGCCAGCAGTGTGGACAGCTCGAGTGGCTACACCTTC
CDR3: CASSVDSSSGYTF

D: TRBD2
J: TRBJ2-3
V: TRBV11-3
size: many
DNA: TGTGCCAGCAGCCTATATAGCGGGGGGGACACAGATACGCAGTATTTT
CDR3: CASSLYSGGDTDTQYF

D: NA
J: TRBJ1-6
V: TRBV19
size: few
DNA: TGTGCCAGTACGGTGGGTCCGTGGGAATTTTCACCCCTCCACTTT
CDR3: CASTVGPWEFSPLHF

D: NA
J: TRBJ2-3
V: TRBV11-2
size: many
DNA: TGTGCCAGCAGCTCAAGAGGGGTACTCAGCACAGATACGCAGTATTTT
CDR3: CASSSRGVLSTDTQYF

D: NA
J: TRBJ2-3
V: TRBV28
size: medium-sized
DNA: TGTGCCAGCCAACCCGGCCAGGCAGATACGCAGTATTTT
CDR3: CASQPGQADTQYF

D: TRBD1
J: TRBJ1-3
V: TRBV19
size: many
DNA: TGTGCCAGTAGTATAAATGGACAGGGAGGAAACACCATATATTTT
CDR3: CASSINGQGGNTIYF

D: TRBD1
J: TRBJ1-1
V: TRBV12-3/TRBV12-4
size: NA
DNA: TGTGCCAGCAGCTCAGGGACAGAGAACACTGAAGCTTTATTT
CDR3: CASSSGTENTEALF

D: TRBD1
J: TRBJ1-4
V: TRBV9
size: many
DNA: TGTGCCAGCAGCTCCGGGACAGGGAGCACGAAACTGTTTTTT
CDR3: CASSSGTGSTKLFF

D: NA
J: TRBJ2-3
V: TRBV5-1
size: many
DNA: TGCGCCAGCTGTCTTAGCGGCACAGATACGCAGTATTTT
CDR3: CASCLSGTDTQYF

D: NA
J: TRBJ1-2
V: TRBV7-2
size: NA
DNA: TGTGCCAGCAGCAAGGGACAAAACTATGGCTACACCTTC
CDR3: CASSKGQNYGYTF

D: TRBD1
J: TRBJ2-7
V: TRBV6-1
size: medium-sized
DNA: TGTGCCAGCAGGGAAGGGGCACAGGGGAACTACGAGCAGTACTTC
CDR3: CASREGAQGNYEQYF

D: NA
J: TRBJ1-2
V: TRBV11-2
size: medium-sized
DNA: TGTGCCAGCAGCTTAGATCCCGGTGCAGCTCTATATGGCTACACCTTC
CDR3: CASSLDPGAALYGYTF

D: TRBD2
J: TRBJ2-3
V: TRBV13
size: many
DNA: TGTGCCAGCAGCTTGGGGGGGAAAAGTACGCAGTATTTT
CDR3: CASSLGGKSTQYF

D: TRBD1
J: TRBJ2-3
V: TRBV6-2/TRBV6-3
size: NA
DNA: TGTGCCAGCAGTTCACCGGGACAGGAGACAGATACGCAGTATTTT
CDR3: CASSSPGQETDTQYF